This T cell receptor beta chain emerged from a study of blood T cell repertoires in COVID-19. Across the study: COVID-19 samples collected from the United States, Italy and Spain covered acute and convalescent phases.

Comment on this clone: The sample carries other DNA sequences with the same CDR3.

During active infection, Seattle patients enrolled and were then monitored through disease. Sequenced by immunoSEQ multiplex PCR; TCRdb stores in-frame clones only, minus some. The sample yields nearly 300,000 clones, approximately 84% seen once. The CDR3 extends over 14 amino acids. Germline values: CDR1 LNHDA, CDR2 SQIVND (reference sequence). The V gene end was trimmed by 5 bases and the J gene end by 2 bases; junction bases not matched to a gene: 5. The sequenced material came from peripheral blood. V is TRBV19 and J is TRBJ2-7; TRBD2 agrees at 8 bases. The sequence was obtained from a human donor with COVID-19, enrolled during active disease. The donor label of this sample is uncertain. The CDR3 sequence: CASSVTSGTYEQYF. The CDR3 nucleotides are TGTGCCAGTAGTGTAACTAGCGGCACCTACGAGCAGTACTTC.